The clone carrying this T cell receptor beta chain was detected many times. Its target is not known. This record comes from a study of Graves' ophthalmopathy and Graves' hyperthyroidism. Researchers took RNA transcripts and amplified TCR beta CDR3 regions from them. The first-round RT-PCR employed HTBI primers together with the Qiagen OneStep RT-PCR kit. A multiplex PCR was then performed as the second round. TCRdb ran MiXCR on the multiplex PCR reads and lists one entry per CDR3 protein. The repertoire holds 300,000 to 350,000 distinct CDR3 sequences, with 15% to 20% as singletons. Study-wide results and limits: Blood samples also showed most expanded thyroid clonotypes exceeding 0.001 frequency.

Germline V gene lookup returns CDR1 LGHNA and CDR2 YSLEER. Between the trimmed V and J ends, which lost 6 bases and 3 bases, there was a span of 17 bases. The CDR3 consists of 15 residues. Specimen: peripheral blood. The clonotype comes from an adult man with Graves' ophthalmopathy. The chain uses TRBV4-3 and TRBJ1-1; D call uncertain. This CDR3 reads CASRPSEGGDTEAFF. DNA of the CDR3: TGCGCCAGCAGGCCATCAGAGGGCGGGGACACTGAAGCTTTCTTT.